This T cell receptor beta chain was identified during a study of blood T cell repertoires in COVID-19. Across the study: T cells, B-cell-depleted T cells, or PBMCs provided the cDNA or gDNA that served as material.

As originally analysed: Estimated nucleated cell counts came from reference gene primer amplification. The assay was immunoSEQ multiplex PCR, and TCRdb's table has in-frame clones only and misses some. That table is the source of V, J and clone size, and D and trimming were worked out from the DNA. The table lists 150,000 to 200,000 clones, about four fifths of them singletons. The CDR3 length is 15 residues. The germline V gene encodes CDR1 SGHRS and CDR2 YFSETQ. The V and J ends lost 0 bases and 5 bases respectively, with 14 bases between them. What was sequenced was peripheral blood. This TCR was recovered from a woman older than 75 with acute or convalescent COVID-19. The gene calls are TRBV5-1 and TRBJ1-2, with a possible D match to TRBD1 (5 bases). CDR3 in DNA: TGCGCCAGCAGCTTGGGGACACTTTCTGGTTATGGCTACACCTTC. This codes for CASSLGTLSGYGYTF.